This T cell receptor beta chain originates from a study of T cell responses to AZD1222 COVID-19 vaccine. The method was immunoSEQ multiplex PCR; TCRdb's version includes in-frame clones alone and lacks a portion of them. The sample gives under 300,000 clones, 80% to 95% of which show up once; less than 0.6% is in the top ten. The table lists this clone with a count of one. The J segment lost 6 bases and the V segment lost 4 bases, leaving 10 bases of the junction unmatched. CDR3 size: 15 residues. The germline gives CDR1 LGHDT, CDR2 YNNKEL (reference sequence). The receptor was isolated from an adult in good health. The chain couples TRBV3-1 (or the pseudogene TRBV3-2) to TRBJ2-3, with 7 nucleotides matching TRBD1. The input for sequencing was peripheral blood, taken on day 0 of AZD1222 vaccination. This CDR3 is CASSPGTAPEDTQYF. In DNA form, the CDR3 reads TGTGCCAGCAGCCCTGGGACAGCCCCAGAGGATACGCAGTATTTT.